These 30 T cell receptor beta chains originate from one sample sequenced in a study of shared clonotypes between healthy human individuals. Terminally differentiated effector memory CD45RA+ cells were excluded by CCR7 positive selection of CD45RO-negative cells. TCRdb's copy holds only in-frame clones and misses some; the assay was immunoSEQ multiplex PCR. Among 760,000 or so clones listed, roughly 96% were seen once. The specimen sequenced was naive CD8+ T cells sorted from blood. These receptors all stem from a man aged 25 to 45 in good health.

The chain links TRBV28 to TRBJ1-5; tentative D call: TRBD1 (5 bases). CDR1 is MDHEN, CDR2 SYDVKM, per germline. V lost 6 bases and J lost 6, with 24 bases in between. This CDR3 has 17 residues. The CDR3 loop reads CASRWGRAAQVGQPQHF. The CDR3 nucleotides are TGTGCCAGCAGGTGGGGCAGGGCAGCCCAAGTAGGTCAGCCCCAGCATTTT.

The CDR3 reads CASSPNSVYNEQFF. CDR3 sequence (DNA): TGTGCCAGCTCGCCGAACTCCGTCTACAATGAGCAGTTCTTC. The genes are TRBV18 and TRBJ2-1; no clear D gene. The germline V gene has CDR1 KGHSH and CDR2 LQKENI. The CDR3 length is 14 residues. Deletions cut 6 bases from V and 3 bases from J, with 12 bases between.

The chain combines TRBV15 with TRBJ2-7; possible D gene TRBD1, 6 bases. The V gene's germline CDR1 is LNHNV and CDR2 YYDKDF (reference sequence). V lost 0 bases to trimming and J lost 1 base, with 10 bases between them. The CDR3 totals 15 residues. Here the CDR3 DNA reads TGTGCCACCAGCAGAGATCGTGGGACATCCTACGAGCAGTACTTC. This codes for CATSRDRGTSYEQYF. Looking up the rest from reference TRBV15 and TRBJ2-7 gives the full variable domain: DAMVIQNPRYQVTQFGKPVTLSCSQTLNHNVMYWYQQKSSQAPKLLFHYYDKDFNNEADTPDNFQSRRPNTSFCFLDIRSPGLGDTAMYLCATSRDRGTSYEQYFGPGTRLTVT.

This rearrangement joins TRBV11-2 to TRBJ1-1; D perhaps matches TRBD1 (5 bases). V lost 4 bases, J lost 0 bases, and 18 bases lay in between. Germline V gene lookup returns CDR1 SGHAT and CDR2 FQNNGV. The CDR3 is made up of 17 amino acids. The CDR3 DNA follows: TGTGCCAGCAGCTCCCTTCCCGCGACAGACATGAACACTGAAGCTTTCTTT. Translated: CASSSLPATDMNTEAFF.

This sequence joins TRBV9 and TRBJ1-5, with 10 positions matching TRBD1. V dropped 4 bases and J dropped 0; count of bases not matched to a gene: 4. The length of the CDR3 is 16 residues. CDR1 SGDLS and CDR2 YYNGEE come from the germline V gene. The CDR3 protein is CASSTGTGDSNQPQHF. CDR3 bases: TGTGCCAGCAGCACCGGGACAGGGGATAGCAATCAGCCCCAGCATTTT.

The genes are TRBV18 and TRBJ2-7; D ambiguous. Germline V gene data show CDR1 as KGHSH and CDR2 as LQKENI. V lost 3 bases, J lost 5 bases, and 11 bases lay in between. This CDR3 is built from 13 residues. DNA of the CDR3: TGTGCCAGCTCACCCGGCGGTGCGCACGAGCAGTACTTC. Residues: CASSPGGAHEQYF.

The chain combines TRBV28 with TRBJ2-7, with TRBD1 as a possible D gene (6 bases). Trimming took off 1 base at V and 6 bases at J, with 10 bases between the two ends. The CDR3 spans 13 residues. Germline CDR1 reads MDHEN; CDR2 reads SYDVKM. In DNA form, the CDR3 reads TGTGCCAGCAGTTTATCTACAGGGACCGAGCAGTACTTC. This encodes CASSLSTGTEQYF.

The CDR3 here is CASRSTDSYEQYF. The CDR3, as DNA: TGTGCCAGCAGGTCGACTGATTCCTACGAGCAGTACTTC. J is TRBJ2-7 and V is TRBV27; the D is unclear. Between the trimmed V and J ends, which lost 6 bases and 1 base, there was a span of 10 bases. The CDR3 consists of 13 residues. The V gene's germline CDR1 is MNHEY and CDR2 SMNVEV (reference sequence).

V usage is TRBV30 and J usage is TRBJ2-7, with TRBD1 matching 7 bases. The trim removed 5 bases at V and 4 bases at J, leaving 8 bases unmatched. CDR1 and CDR2 (germline): GTSNPN, SVGIG (reference sequence). The CDR3 is 13 amino acids. The DNA of the CDR3 is TGTGCCTGGGCTCCCGGGACAGAATACGAGCAGTACTTC. Protein sequence: CAWAPGTEYEQYF.

The gene calls are TRBV27 and TRBJ1-5, with a tentative D call TRBD1 (5 bases). The germline gives CDR1 MNHEY, CDR2 SMNVEV (reference sequence). Trimming removed 2 bases at V and 7 bases at J, with 21 bases between. This CDR3 is 17 amino acids long. CDR3 bases: TGTGCCAGCAGTTTACCTCCATATACAGGCAAAAGACAGCCCCAGCATTTT. It codes for CASSLPPYTGKRQPQHF.

This sequence joins TRBV6-5 and TRBJ2-1; 7 bases match TRBD1. The junction had 5 bases not matched to a gene; V was cut back by 8 bases and J by 1 base. The CDR3 has 14 residues. CDR1 MNHEY and CDR2 SVGAGI come from the germline V gene. CDR3 in DNA: TGTGCCAGCGGTACCAGGGGGTCCTACAATGAGCAGTTCTTC. This gives the protein CASGTRGSYNEQFF.

This CDR3 reads CASRCTSCETQYF. The CDR3, as DNA: TGTGCCAGCAGATGCACTAGTTGCGAGACCCAGTACTTC. V gene TRBV11-2 combines with J gene TRBJ2-5, with D perhaps matching TRBD2 (5 bases). This CDR3 has 13 amino acids. The germline CDR1 and CDR2 sequences are SGHAT and FQNNGV. Trimming pared 6 bases from V and 5 bases from J, leaving 13 bases between.

On this clone itself: One junction end disagrees with the germline gene, perhaps due to a read error. This chain connects TRBV5-1 to TRBJ1-1; 8 bases map to TRBD1. The CDR3 length is 11 residues. The germline V gene encodes CDR1 SGHRS and CDR2 YFSETQ. The CDR3 DNA reads as TGCGCCAGCAGCTTGGGGGACAGGCCGTTATTT. Translated: CASSLGDRPLF. The full variable domain, with the rest looked up from reference TRBV5-1 and TRBJ1-1, is KAGVTQTPRYLIKTRGQQVTLSCSPISGHRSVSWYQQTPGQGLQFLFEYFSETQRNKGNFPGRFSGRQFSNSRSEMNVSTLELGDSALYLCASSLGDRPLFGQGTRLTVV.

The chain has TRBV16 and TRBJ1-5; 9 nucleotides line up with TRBD1. Unmatched junction bases numbered 7, after V lost 4 bases and J lost 0 bases. The CDR3 contains 17 residues. Germline CDR1 reads KGHSY; CDR2 reads FQNENV. CDR3 nucleotide sequence: TGTGCCAGCAGCCGACGATGGGGACAGGGTAGCAATCAGCCCCAGCATTTT. Protein product: CASSRRWGQGSNQPQHF.

This chain connects TRBV9 to TRBJ1-2; D gene uncertain. V was clipped by 3 bases and J by 8 bases, with 11 bases between them. CDR3 length: 12 residues. Germline lookup yields CDR1 SGDLS and CDR2 YYNGEE. The CDR3 protein is CASSDLAWGYTF. The CDR3 DNA is TGTGCCAGCAGCGATTTAGCTTGGGGCTACACCTTC.

V gene TRBV7-8 combines with J gene TRBJ2-6, with 8 bases matching TRBD2. This CDR3 comprises 16 residues. Trimming cost V 0 bases and J 5 bases; bases outside gene matches: 3. CDR1 and CDR2 (germline): SGHVS, FQNEAQ. The CDR3 region has the DNA TGTGCCAGCAGCTTAGCCGGGAGGGGTAGGGCCAACGTCCTGACTTTC. Amino acids: CASSLAGRGRANVLTF. The entire variable domain, with the rest obtained from reference TRBV7-8 and TRBJ2-6, is as follows: GAGVSQSPRYKVAKRGQDVALRCDPISGHVSLFWYQQALGQGPEFLTYFQNEAQLDKSGLPSDRFFAERPEGSVSTLKIQRTQQEDSAVYLCASSLAGRGRANVLTFGAGSRLTVL.

The chain joins TRBV28 to TRBJ1-5; D remains unclear. The length of the CDR3 is 14 residues. The germline gives CDR1 MDHEN, CDR2 SYDVKM. The V end lost 8 bases, the J end lost 0 bases, and 11 bases lay between the germline ends. CDR3 sequence: CASEVRGSNQPQHF. DNA of the CDR3: TGTGCCAGCGAAGTCCGGGGTAGCAATCAGCCCCAGCATTTT.

The chain uses TRBV4-1 and TRBJ1-5; D unresolved. Germline CDR1 and CDR2: MGHRA and YSYEKL. The CDR3 totals 15 residues. Trimming shortened V by 6 bases and J by 0 bases, and 12 bases separated the two germline ends. This chain's CDR3 is CASSKIGYSNQPQHF. In DNA form, the CDR3 reads TGCGCCAGCAGTAAAATAGGGTATAGCAATCAGCCCCAGCATTTT.

This rearrangement joins TRBV4-3 to TRBJ2-3; TRBD1 aligns across 7 bases. This CDR3 contains 15 residues. Looked up from germline, CDR1 is LGHNA and CDR2 is YSLEER. After removal of 2 bases from V and 3 bases from J, the junction contained 5 bases not matched to a gene. This CDR3 is CASSQLGQLTDTQYF. CDR3 bases: TGCGCCAGCAGCCAACTGGGACAGTTAACAGATACGCAGTATTTT.

This clone was counted a single time. The chain recombines TRBV19 with TRBJ1-5; no clear D. CDR1 LNHDA and CDR2 SQIVND come from the germline V gene (reference sequence). CDR3 length equals 14 residues. Trimming took 2 bases from V and 6 from J, leaving 11 bases between them. The chain's CDR3 is CASSISSGIQPQHF. CDR3 DNA sequence: TGTGCCAGTAGTATAAGCTCGGGGATTCAGCCCCAGCATTTT.

This sequence joins TRBV21-1 and TRBJ2-2; TRBD2 was called by the table and not checked on the DNA. TRBV21-1 is a pseudogene segment. This CDR3 has 15 amino acids. The CDR3 loop reads CASIPSGSPTGELFF. CDR3 nucleotide sequence: TGTGCCAGCATCCCTAGCGGGAGTCCCACCGGGGAGCTGTTTTTT.

V gene TRBV4-3 combines with J gene TRBJ2-1; 15 positions agree with TRBD2. V lost 1 base and J lost 0; bases outside the gene matches: 4. The CDR3 is 19 amino acids. Germline-derived CDR1 and CDR2 are LGHNA and YSLEER. CDR3: CASSQGWTSGRASYNEQFF. As DNA, the CDR3 is TGCGCCAGCAGCCAAGGTTGGACTAGCGGGAGGGCCTCCTACAATGAGCAGTTCTTC.

The gene calls are TRBV10-3 and TRBJ2-1; 12 nucleotides align to TRBD2. Germline assignment: CDR1 ENHRY and CDR2 SYGVKD. This CDR3 is 18 amino acids long. J lost 4 bases, V lost 8 bases, and 15 bases had no gene match. The CDR3 spells CAIGNEDRGLAGYNEQFF. CDR3 nucleotide sequence: TGTGCCATCGGCAATGAGGACAGGGGACTAGCGGGTTACAATGAGCAGTTCTTC.

The chain uses TRBV5-6 and TRBJ2-1, with a tentative D call TRBD2 (5 bases). CDR1 and CDR2 from the germline V gene are SGHDT and YYEEEE. The CDR3 covers 13 residues. V gave up 2 bases and J gave up 9 bases, with 12 bases separating them. Here the CDR3 reads CASSFLAAGEQFF. The CDR3 DNA is TGTGCCAGCAGCTTTCTAGCCGCTGGTGAGCAGTTCTTC.

The chain couples TRBV27 to TRBJ2-5; 7 positions match TRBD1. Germline CDR1 is MNHEY and CDR2 is SMNVEV (reference sequence). Trimming cost V 8 bases and J 2 bases; bases outside gene matches: 8. The CDR3 totals 14 residues. The CDR3 loop reads CASGDRHIQETQYF. The CDR3 nucleotides read TGTGCCAGCGGGGACAGACATATTCAAGAGACCCAGTACTTC.

This chain connects TRBV7-2 to TRBJ2-7; a possible D gene is TRBD2 (5 bases). Germline lookup yields CDR1 SGHTA and CDR2 FQGNSA. V was cut by 2 bases and J by 5 bases, with 13 bases left in between. The CDR3 totals 14 residues. The CDR3 bases are TGTGCCAGCAGCTTAATGGGAGCTAGGGACGAGCAGTACTTC. Its translation is CASSLMGARDEQYF.

The chain links TRBV18 to TRBJ2-5, with D perhaps TRBD1 or TRBD2 (5 bases each). Trimming stripped 3 bases from V and 5 bases from J, with 10 bases between. Germline CDR1 and CDR2: KGHSH and LQKENI. The CDR3 is made up of 13 amino acids. CDR3 sequence: CASSPGPPETQYF. As DNA, the CDR3 is TGTGCCAGCTCACCGGGACCGCCGGAGACCCAGTACTTC.

The chain links TRBV7-9 to TRBJ2-1; TRBD1 is a possible D gene (6 bases). The CDR3 is 14 amino acids. V lost 0 bases and J 6 bases, leaving 9 bases between the germline ends. The germline V gene has CDR1 SEHNR and CDR2 FQNEAQ (reference sequence). The CDR3 nucleotides read TGTGCCAGCAGCTTAGCTGTAGGGGGCAATGAGCAGTTCTTC. It translates to CASSLAVGGNEQFF.

Concerning this clone itself: The sample holds other DNA sequences that translate to the same CDR3. This chain links TRBV10-3 with TRBJ2-7; 11 bases align to TRBD2. The V gene end was trimmed by 5 bases and the J gene end by 4 bases; junction bases not matched to a gene: 4. The CDR3 contains 14 residues. Germline V gives CDR1 ENHRY, CDR2 SYGVKD. The CDR3 spells CAISTGTSGYEQYF. The CDR3 DNA sequence: TGTGCCATCAGTACCGGGACTAGCGGTTACGAGCAGTACTTC.

The rearrangement joins TRBV19 to TRBJ2-1, with D possibly being TRBD2 (5 bases). Trimming stripped 7 bases from V and 7 bases from J, with 11 bases between. The CDR3 is 12 amino acids. CDR1 is LNHDA and CDR2 is SQIVND in the germline V gene (reference sequence). In DNA, the CDR3 is TGTGCCAGTAATCACCCGGGGAATGAGCAGTTCTTC. Residues: CASNHPGNEQFF.